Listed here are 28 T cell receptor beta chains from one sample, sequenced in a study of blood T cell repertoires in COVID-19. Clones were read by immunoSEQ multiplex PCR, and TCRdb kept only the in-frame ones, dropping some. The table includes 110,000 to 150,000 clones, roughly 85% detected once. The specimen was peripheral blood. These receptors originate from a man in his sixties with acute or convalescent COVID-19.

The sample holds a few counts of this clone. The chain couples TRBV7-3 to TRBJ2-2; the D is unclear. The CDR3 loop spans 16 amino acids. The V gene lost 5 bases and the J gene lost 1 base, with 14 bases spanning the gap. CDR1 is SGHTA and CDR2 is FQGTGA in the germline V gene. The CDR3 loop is CASSQDLPGNTGELFF. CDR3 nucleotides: TGTGCCAGCAGCCAGGATTTGCCCGGGAACACCGGGGAGCTGTTTTTT. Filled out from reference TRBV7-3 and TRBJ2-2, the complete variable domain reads GAGVSQTPSNKVTEKGKYVELRCDPISGHTALYWYRQSLGQGPEFLIYFQGTGAADDSGLPNDRFFAVRPEGSVSTLKIQRTERGDSAVYLCASSQDLPGNTGELFFGEGSRLTVL.

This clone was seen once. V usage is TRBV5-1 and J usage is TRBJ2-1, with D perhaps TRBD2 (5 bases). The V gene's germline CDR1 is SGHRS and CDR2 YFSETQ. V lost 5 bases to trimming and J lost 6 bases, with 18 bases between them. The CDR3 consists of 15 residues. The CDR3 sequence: CASSLAQVAGNEQFF. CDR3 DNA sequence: TGCGCCAGCAGTCTGGCCCAGGTGGCGGGCAATGAGCAGTTCTTC. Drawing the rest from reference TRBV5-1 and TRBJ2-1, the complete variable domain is KAGVTQTPRYLIKTRGQQVTLSCSPISGHRSVSWYQQTPGQGLQFLFEYFSETQRNKGNFPGRFSGRQFSNSRSEMNVSTLELGDSALYLCASSLAQVAGNEQFFGPGTRLTVL.

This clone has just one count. CDR3 residues: CASSYASGSHHNEQFF. CDR3 in DNA: TGTGCCAGCAGTTACGCTAGCGGGAGTCATCACAATGAGCAGTTCTTC. The chain is built from TRBV6-2 or TRBV6-3 and TRBJ2-1; 10 bases agree with TRBD2. V shed 2 bases, J shed 5 bases, and the junction held 6 bases outside the gene matches. From germline, CDR1 is MNHEY and CDR2 SVGEGT. The CDR3 sequence is 16 residues long.

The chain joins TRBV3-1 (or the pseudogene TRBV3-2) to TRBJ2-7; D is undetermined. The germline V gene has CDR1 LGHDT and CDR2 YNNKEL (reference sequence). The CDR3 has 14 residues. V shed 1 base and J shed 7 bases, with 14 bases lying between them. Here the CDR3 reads CASSQGSGSWEQYF. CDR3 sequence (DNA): TGTGCCAGCAGCCAAGGATCCGGGTCCTGGGAGCAGTACTTC.

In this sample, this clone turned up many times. DNA of the CDR3: TGCAGTGCCCCTAGCGGTATGGCGCAGTATTTT. Amino acids: CSAPSGMAQYF. The V and J genes are TRBV20-1 and TRBJ2-3; TRBD2 agrees at 7 bases. Germline lookup yields CDR1 DFQATT and CDR2 SNEGSKA (reference sequence). The CDR3 totals 11 residues. J gave up 10 bases and V 6 bases, and 7 bases lay outside the gene matches.

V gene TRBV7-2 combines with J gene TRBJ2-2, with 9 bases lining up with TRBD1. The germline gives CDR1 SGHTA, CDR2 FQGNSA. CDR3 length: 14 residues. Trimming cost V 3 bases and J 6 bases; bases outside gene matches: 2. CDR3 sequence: CASSFDRGSGELFF. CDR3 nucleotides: TGTGCCAGCAGCTTTGACAGGGGGTCCGGGGAGCTGTTTTTT.

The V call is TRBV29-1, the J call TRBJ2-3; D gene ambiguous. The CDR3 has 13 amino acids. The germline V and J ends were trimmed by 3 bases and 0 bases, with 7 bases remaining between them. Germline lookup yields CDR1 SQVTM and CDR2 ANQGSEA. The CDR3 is CSVDGASTDTQYF. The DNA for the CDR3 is TGCAGCGTTGACGGAGCTAGCACAGATACGCAGTATTTT.

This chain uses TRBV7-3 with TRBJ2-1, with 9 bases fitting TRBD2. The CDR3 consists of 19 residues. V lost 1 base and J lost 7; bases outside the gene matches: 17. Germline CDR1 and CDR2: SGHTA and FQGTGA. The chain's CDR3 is CASSLNPSPRAGGRNEQFF. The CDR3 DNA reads TGTGCCAGCAGCTTAAACCCCTCGCCGCGAGCGGGAGGTAGGAATGAGCAGTTCTTC.

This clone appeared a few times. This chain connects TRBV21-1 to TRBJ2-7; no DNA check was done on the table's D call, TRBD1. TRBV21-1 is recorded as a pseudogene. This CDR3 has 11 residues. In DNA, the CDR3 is TGTGCCAGCAGCGGGCCGCACGAGCAGTACTTC. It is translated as CASSGPHEQYF.

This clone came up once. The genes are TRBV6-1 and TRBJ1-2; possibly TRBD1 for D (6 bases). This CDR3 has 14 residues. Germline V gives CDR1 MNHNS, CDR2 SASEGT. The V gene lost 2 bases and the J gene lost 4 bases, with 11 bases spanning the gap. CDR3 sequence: CASSEKGVSYGYTF. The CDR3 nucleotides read TGTGCCAGCAGTGAAAAGGGGGTGAGCTATGGCTACACCTTC.

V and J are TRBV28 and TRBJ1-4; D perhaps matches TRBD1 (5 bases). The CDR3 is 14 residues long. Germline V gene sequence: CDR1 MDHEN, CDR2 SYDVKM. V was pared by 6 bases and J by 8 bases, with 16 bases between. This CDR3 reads CASRIGFRGEKLFF. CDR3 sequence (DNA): TGTGCCAGCAGGATCGGATTCCGGGGGGAAAAACTGTTTTTT.

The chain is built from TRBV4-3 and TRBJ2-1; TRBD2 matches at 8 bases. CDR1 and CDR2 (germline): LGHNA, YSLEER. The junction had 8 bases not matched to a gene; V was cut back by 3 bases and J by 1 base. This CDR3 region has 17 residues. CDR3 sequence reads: CASSQSLAGMSYNEQFF. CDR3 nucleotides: TGCGCCAGCAGCCAGTCCTTAGCGGGAATGTCCTACAATGAGCAGTTCTTC.

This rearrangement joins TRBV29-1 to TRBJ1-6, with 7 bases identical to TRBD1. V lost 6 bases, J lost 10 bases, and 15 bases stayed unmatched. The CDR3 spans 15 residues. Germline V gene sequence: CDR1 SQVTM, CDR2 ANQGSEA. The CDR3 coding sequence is TGCAGCGTAGGGGAGGAGGGGGCGAGTGGATCACCCCTCCACTTT. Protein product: CSVGEEGASGSPLHF.

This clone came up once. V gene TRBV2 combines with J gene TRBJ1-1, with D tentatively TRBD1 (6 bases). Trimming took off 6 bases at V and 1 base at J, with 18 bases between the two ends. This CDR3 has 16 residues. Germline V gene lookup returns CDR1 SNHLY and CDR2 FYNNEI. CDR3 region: CASSLQGLRANTEAFF. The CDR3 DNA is TGTGCCAGCAGCCTACAGGGTCTGAGGGCGAACACTGAAGCTTTCTTT.

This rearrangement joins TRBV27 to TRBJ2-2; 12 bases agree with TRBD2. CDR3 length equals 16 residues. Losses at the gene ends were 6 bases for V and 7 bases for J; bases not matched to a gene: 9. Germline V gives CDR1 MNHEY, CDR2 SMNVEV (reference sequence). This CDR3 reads CASSPLAGGPVGELFF. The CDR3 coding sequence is TGTGCCAGCAGCCCTCTAGCGGGAGGGCCGGTCGGGGAGCTGTTTTTT.

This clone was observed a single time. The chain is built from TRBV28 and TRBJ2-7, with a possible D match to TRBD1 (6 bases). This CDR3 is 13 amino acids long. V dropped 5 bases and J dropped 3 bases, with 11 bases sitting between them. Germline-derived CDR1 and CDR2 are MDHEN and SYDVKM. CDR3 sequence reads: CASSTGYLYEQYF. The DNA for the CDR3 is TGTGCCAGCAGTACAGGGTACCTCTACGAGCAGTACTTC.

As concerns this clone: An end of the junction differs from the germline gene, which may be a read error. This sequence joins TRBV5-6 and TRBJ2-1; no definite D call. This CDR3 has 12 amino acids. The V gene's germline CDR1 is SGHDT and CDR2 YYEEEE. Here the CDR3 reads CASSEGGPPLVF. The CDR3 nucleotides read TGTGCCAGCAGCGAAGGCGGTCCACCGTTGGTCTTC.

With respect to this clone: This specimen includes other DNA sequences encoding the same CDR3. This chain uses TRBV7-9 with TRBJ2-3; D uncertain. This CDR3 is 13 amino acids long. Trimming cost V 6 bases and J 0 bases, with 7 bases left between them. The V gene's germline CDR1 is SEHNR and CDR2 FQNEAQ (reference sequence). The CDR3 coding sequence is TGTGCCAGCAGGTTACTGAGCACAGATACGCAGTATTTT. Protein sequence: CASRLLSTDTQYF.

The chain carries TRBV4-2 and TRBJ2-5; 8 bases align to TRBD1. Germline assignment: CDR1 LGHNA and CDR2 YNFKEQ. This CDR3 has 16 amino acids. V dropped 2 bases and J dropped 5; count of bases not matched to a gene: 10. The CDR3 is CASSQSSGTGGETQYF. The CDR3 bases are TGTGCCAGCAGCCAATCATCCGGGACAGGAGGGGAGACCCAGTACTTC.

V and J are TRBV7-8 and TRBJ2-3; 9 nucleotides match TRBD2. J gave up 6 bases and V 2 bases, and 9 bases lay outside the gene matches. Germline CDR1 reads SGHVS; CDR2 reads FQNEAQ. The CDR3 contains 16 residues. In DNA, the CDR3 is TGTGCCAGCAGCTTACAACTAGCGGGTCCGGGGGATACGCAGTATTTT. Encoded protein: CASSLQLAGPGDTQYF.

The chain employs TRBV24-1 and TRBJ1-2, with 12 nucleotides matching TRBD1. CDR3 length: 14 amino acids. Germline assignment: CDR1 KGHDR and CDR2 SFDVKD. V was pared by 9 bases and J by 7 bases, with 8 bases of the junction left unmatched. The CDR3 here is CATRAGTGGIGYTF. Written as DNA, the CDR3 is TGTGCCACCCGGGCCGGGACAGGGGGCATTGGCTACACCTTC.

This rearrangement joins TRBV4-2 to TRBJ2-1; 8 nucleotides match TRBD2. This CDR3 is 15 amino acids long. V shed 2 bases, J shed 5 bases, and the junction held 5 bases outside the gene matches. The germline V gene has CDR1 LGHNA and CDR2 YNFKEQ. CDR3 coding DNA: TGTGCCAGCAGCCAAACTAGCGGAAACAACAATGAGCAGTTCTTC. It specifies CASSQTSGNNNEQFF.

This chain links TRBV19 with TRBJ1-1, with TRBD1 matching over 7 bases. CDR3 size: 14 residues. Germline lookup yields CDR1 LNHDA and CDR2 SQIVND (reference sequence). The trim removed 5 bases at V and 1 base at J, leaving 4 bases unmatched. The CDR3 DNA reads TGTGCCAGTAGTCGCAGGGGGGAGAACACTGAAGCTTTCTTT. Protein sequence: CASSRRGENTEAFF.

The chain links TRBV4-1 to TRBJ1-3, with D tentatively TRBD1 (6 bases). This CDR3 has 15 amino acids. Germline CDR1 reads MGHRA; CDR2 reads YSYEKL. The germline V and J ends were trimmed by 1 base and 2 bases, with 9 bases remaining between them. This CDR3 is CASSQGTGPGNTIYF. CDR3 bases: TGCGCCAGCAGCCAAGGTACAGGGCCTGGAAACACCATATATTTT.

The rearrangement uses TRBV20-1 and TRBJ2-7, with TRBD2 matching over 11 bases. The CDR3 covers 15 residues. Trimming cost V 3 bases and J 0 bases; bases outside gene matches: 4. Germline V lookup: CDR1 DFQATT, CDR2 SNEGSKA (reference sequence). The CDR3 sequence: CSASSGTSGSYEQYF. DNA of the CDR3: TGCAGTGCTAGTTCCGGGACTAGCGGCTCCTACGAGCAGTACTTC.

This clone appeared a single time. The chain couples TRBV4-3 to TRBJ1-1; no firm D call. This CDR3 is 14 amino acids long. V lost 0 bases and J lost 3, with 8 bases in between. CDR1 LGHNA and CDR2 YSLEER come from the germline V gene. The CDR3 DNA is TGCGCCAGCAGCCAAGAACTACGGGACACTGAAGCTTTCTTT. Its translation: CASSQELRDTEAFF.

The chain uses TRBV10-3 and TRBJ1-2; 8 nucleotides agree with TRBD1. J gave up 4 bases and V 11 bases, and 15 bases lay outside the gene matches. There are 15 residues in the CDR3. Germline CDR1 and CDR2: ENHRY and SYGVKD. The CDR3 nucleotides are TGTGCCGTAGACTCCTCAGGGGGCCGCCTCTATGGCTACACCTTC. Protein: CAVDSSGGRLYGYTF.

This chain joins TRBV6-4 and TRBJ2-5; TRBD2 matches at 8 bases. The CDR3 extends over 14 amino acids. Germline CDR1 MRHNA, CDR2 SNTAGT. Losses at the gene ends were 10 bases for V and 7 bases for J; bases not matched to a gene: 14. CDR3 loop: CAIGCEAGGGTQYF. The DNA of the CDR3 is TGTGCCATCGGGTGTGAGGCGGGAGGTGGGACCCAGTACTTC.